These 10 T cell receptor beta chains were sequenced from one sample in a study of blood T cell repertoires in COVID-19. The assay was immunoSEQ multiplex PCR, and TCRdb's table has in-frame clones only and misses some. The profile covers 200,000 to 250,000 clones, with 80% to 90% appearing a single time and 3.1% taken by the ten largest. Sequenced material: PBMCs or T cells enriched from blood (not recorded which). The receptors stem from a woman aged 50 to 60 in a cohort exposed to, infected with or recovered from COVID-19 (not recorded which).

Here the CDR3 reads CASSLKAGPNIQYF. CDR3 DNA sequence: TGTGCCAGCAGCTTGAAGGCAGGCCCAAACATTCAGTACTTC. The chain uses TRBV5-6 and TRBJ2-4; D gene uncertain. The CDR3 is 14 residues long. V gave up 1 base and J gave up 6 bases, with 11 bases separating them. CDR1 is SGHDT and CDR2 is YYEEEE in the germline V gene. Full variable domain (rest looked up from reference TRBV5-6 and TRBJ2-4): DAGVTQSPTHLIKTRGQQVTLRCSPKSGHDTVSWYQQALGQGPQFIFQYYEEEERQRGNFPDRFSGHQFPNYSSELNVNALLLGDSALYLCASSLKAGPNIQYFGAGTRLSVL.

The chain employs TRBV5-5 and TRBJ1-5; D gene ambiguous. The V gene's germline CDR1 is SGHKS and CDR2 YYEKEE (reference sequence). V lost 10 bases to trimming and J lost 2 bases, with 7 bases between them. The CDR3 is 11 residues long. The CDR3 here is CARPGNQPQHF. The CDR3 region has the DNA TGTGCCCGCCCGGGCAATCAGCCCCAGCATTTT.

This clone was detected only once. V and J are TRBV4-3 and TRBJ2-3; tentative D call: TRBD1 (5 bases). V lost 1 base, J lost 9 bases, and 23 bases lay in between. The germline V gene encodes CDR1 LGHNA and CDR2 YSLEER. The CDR3 spans 17 residues. The CDR3 nucleotides read TGCGCCAGCAGCCAAGTCCTGGGGCCAGACCGGATTGACACGCAGTATTTT. Amino acids: CASSQVLGPDRIDTQYF.

The chain employs TRBV3-1 (or the pseudogene TRBV3-2) and TRBJ2-2, with D tentatively TRBD1 (6 bases). V was trimmed by 6 bases and J by 4 bases, leaving 15 bases between them. Germline CDR1 reads LGHDT; CDR2 reads YNNKEL (reference sequence). The CDR3 has 15 amino acids. The CDR3 sequence is CASSHRQGGTGELFF. The CDR3 region has the DNA TGTGCCAGCAGTCACCGGCAAGGGGGCACCGGGGAGCTGTTTTTT.

The V and J genes are TRBV10-1 and TRBJ2-1; D gene uncertain. Trimming removed 0 bases from V and 7 bases from J, with 16 bases in between. There are 16 residues in the CDR3. The germline CDR1 and CDR2 sequences are WNHNN and SYGVQD (reference sequence). CDR3 residues: CASSESRHEAWNEQFF. The CDR3 nucleotides read TGCGCCAGCAGTGAGTCGAGACACGAAGCTTGGAATGAGCAGTTCTTC.

This clone appeared once. The CDR3 region has the DNA TGCGCCAGCAGTAGGGACAGGGGGGCAGATACGCAGTATTTT. Its protein product is CASSRDRGADTQYF. V gene TRBV4-3 combines with J gene TRBJ2-3, with 11 positions matching TRBD1. The length of the CDR3 is 14 residues. The ends lost 6 bases at V and 4 bases at J; junction bases unmatched: 3. In germline, CDR1 is LGHNA, CDR2 YSLEER.

CDR3 in amino acids: CAWSPDRAKTDTQYF. CDR3 sequence (DNA): TGTGCCTGGAGTCCGGACAGGGCCAAAACAGATACGCAGTATTTT. The gene calls are TRBV30 and TRBJ2-3, with TRBD1 identical over 8 bases. The J segment lost 3 bases and the V segment lost 2 bases, leaving 7 bases of the junction unmatched. Germline V gives CDR1 GTSNPN, CDR2 SVGIG (reference sequence). The CDR3 runs 15 residues.

The rearrangement joins TRBV19 to TRBJ2-5, with D unclear. Trimming removed 4 bases at V and 2 bases at J, with 5 bases between. The length of the CDR3 is 12 residues. CDR1 is LNHDA and CDR2 is SQIVND in the germline V gene (reference sequence). The CDR3 region is CASSTTQETQYF. DNA for the CDR3: TGTGCCAGTAGTACGACACAAGAGACCCAGTACTTC.

This clone was seen a handful of times. The V and J genes are TRBV19 and TRBJ1-3; D unresolved. Trimming pared 4 bases from V and 4 bases from J, leaving 17 bases between. The CDR3 has 16 amino acids. CDR1 and CDR2 from the germline V gene are LNHDA and SQIVND (reference sequence). CDR3 bases: TGTGCCAGTAGTAACCCGACTGACCTCTGGGGAAACACCATATATTTT. It encodes CASSNPTDLWGNTIYF.

The sample holds one count of this clone. The chain uses TRBV30 and TRBJ1-2; possibly TRBD1 for D (5 bases). The germline gives CDR1 GTSNPN, CDR2 SVGIG (reference sequence). This CDR3 contains 14 residues. The V and J ends lost 4 bases and 4 bases respectively, with 16 bases between them. CDR3 in DNA: TGTGCCTGGACAGGGAACCTCCTTGGCTATGGCTACACCTTC. Its translation is CAWTGNLLGYGYTF. The complete variable domain, with remaining parts taken from reference TRBV30 and TRBJ1-2, reads SQTIHQWPATLVQPVGSPLSLECTVEGTSNPNLYWYRQAAGRGLQLLFYSVGIGQISSEVPQNLSASRPQDRQFILSSKKLLLSDSGFYLCAWTGNLLGYGYTFGSGTRLTVV.